This T cell receptor beta chain emerged from a study of Tregs in tolerant kidney transplant recipients. Across the whole study: The nonmyeloablative bone marrow transplants came from related graft donors, with transient mixed chimerism.

Germline lookup yields CDR1 SGHRS and CDR2 YFSETQ. Trimming shortened V by 2 bases and J by 0 bases, and 14 bases separated the two germline ends. CDR3 size: 16 residues. Profiled with immunoSEQ multiplex PCR; TCRdb holds only in-frame clones, not every one. The data contain about 64,000 clones, 95% to 98% of them seen just once; the ten biggest clones take up approximately 0.34%. Remarks on this clone: Its matching antigen is unknown.

Before regulatory T cell sorting, thawed PBMCs rested overnight at 37°C in 200 IU/ml IL-2. Broader study findings: Tregs expanded with activated donor B cells seemed most donor-specific.

This specimen consisted of Tregs from blood, obtained before the transplant. This TCR was sampled from a human donor who received a combined kidney and bone marrow transplant. The chain carries TRBV5-1 and TRBJ1-1; the D is unclear. As DNA, the CDR3 is TGCGCCAGCAGCTTTGTATACAGTGGAATGAACACTGAAGCTTTCTTT. It codes for CASSFVYSGMNTEAFF.